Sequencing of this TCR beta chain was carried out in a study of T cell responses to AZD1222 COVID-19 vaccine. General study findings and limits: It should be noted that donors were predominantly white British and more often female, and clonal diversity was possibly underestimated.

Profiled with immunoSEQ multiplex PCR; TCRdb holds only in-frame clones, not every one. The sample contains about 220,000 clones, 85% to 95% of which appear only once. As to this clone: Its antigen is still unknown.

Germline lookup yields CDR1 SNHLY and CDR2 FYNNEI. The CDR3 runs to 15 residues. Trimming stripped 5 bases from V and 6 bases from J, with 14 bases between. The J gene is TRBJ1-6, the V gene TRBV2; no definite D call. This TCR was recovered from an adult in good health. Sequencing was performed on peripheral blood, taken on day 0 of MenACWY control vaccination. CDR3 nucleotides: TGTGCCAGCAGTTCCCCCGCGGGATCTAATTCACCCCTCCACTTT. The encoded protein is CASSSPAGSNSPLHF. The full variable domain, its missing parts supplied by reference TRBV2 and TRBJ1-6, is EPEVTQTPSHQVTQMGQEVILRCVPISNHLYFYWYRQILGQKVEFLVSFYNNEISEKSEIFDDQFSVERPDGSNFTLKIRSTKLEDSAMYFCASSSPAGSNSPLHFGNGTRLTVT.